This T cell receptor (beta chain) is drawn from a study of cytomegalovirus exposure and HLA in healthy donors. Points from the study as a whole: In a later analysis, across HLA loci, associated TCR counts were highest for DRB1, lowest for HLA-C. Evidence from a later analysis indicated that most CMV-associated TCR beta chains looked HLA-restricted.

Germline assignment: CDR1 KGHSH and CDR2 LQKENI. The CDR3 consists of 15 residues. V was pared by 3 bases and J by 0 bases, with 2 bases of the junction left unmatched. With 60 Vbeta and 13 Jbeta primers, the PCR was carried out. Libraries were prepared by immunoSEQ multiplex PCR; TCRdb keeps only in-frame clonotypes and omits some of them. The sample lists some 110,000 clones, roughly 80% occurring once. About this clone: The target antigen is unknown.

Sequencing was performed on PBMCs. This sequence joins TRBV18 and TRBJ1-1; 9 nucleotides align to TRBD1. This TCR came from a man in his 60s in good health and CMV-seronegative. CDR3 in DNA: TGTGCCAGCTCACCGGGGACAGGGATGAACACTGAAGCTTTCTTT. This sequence encodes CASSPGTGMNTEAFF.